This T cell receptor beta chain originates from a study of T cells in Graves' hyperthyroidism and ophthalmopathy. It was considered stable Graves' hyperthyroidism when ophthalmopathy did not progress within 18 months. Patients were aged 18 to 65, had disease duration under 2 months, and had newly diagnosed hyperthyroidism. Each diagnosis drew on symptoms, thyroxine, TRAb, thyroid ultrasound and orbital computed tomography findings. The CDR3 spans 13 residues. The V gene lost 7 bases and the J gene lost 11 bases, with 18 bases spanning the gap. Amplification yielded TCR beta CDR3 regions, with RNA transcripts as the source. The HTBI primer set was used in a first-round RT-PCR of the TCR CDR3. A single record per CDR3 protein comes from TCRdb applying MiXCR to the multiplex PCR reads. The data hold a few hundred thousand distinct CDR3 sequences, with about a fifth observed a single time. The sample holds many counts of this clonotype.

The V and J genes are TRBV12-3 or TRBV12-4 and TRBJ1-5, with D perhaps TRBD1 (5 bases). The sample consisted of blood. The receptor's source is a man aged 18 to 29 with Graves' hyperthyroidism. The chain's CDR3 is CASTPGRTKTQHF. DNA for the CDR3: TGTGCCAGCACCCCGGGACGGACAAAGACCCAGCATTTT.